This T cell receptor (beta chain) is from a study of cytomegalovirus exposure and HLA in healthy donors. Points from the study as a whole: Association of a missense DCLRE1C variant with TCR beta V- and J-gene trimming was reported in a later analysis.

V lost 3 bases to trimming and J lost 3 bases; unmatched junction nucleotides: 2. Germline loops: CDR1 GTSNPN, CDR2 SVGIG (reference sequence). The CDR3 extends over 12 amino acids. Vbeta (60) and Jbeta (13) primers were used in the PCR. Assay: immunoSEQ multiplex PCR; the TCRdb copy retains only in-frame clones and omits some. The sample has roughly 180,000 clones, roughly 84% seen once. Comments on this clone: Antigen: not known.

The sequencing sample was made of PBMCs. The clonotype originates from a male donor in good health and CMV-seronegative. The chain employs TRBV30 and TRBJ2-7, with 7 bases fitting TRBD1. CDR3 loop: CAWRGQNYEQYF. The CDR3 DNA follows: TGTGCCTGGAGGGGACAGAACTACGAGCAGTACTTC.